This T cell receptor beta chain came from a study of beta chain features in type 1 diabetes. Whole-study findings and limits: Shortening of TCRB CDR3s, moderate but significant, appeared in all four CD4+ subsets of Type 1 diabetes patients.

What was sequenced were expressed TCRB transcripts, since all of the isolated RNA had been reverse transcribed. Sequenced by immunoSEQ multiplex PCR; TCRdb stores in-frame clones only, minus some. The table shows 640,000 or so clones, with 11% to 15% occurring only once. Trimming removed 4 bases at V and 0 bases at J, with 16 bases between. The CDR3 extends over 16 amino acids. Germline CDR1 is LNHDA and CDR2 is SQIVND (reference sequence). As to this clone: Antigen: not known.

This chain links TRBV19 with TRBJ2-7; tentative D call: TRBD2 (6 bases). Input material: naive CD4+ T cells from blood. The receptor was derived from a young man with type 1 diabetes. CDR3 residues: CASSTRRGGYSYEQYF. Written as DNA, the CDR3 is TGTGCCAGTAGTACCAGGAGGGGTGGCTACTCCTACGAGCAGTACTTC.